The clone carrying this TCR beta chain has only a few counts. As yet, its antigen is unknown. The record originates from a study of blood T cells in healthy people across ages. Study as a whole: There was about one barcoded beta molecule captured by template switching per two T cells. Overall study results and limits: Those diversity estimates obtained from one million T cells were thought to be underestimates.

This CDR3 region has 15 residues. Per germline, CDR1 MNHEY and CDR2 SVGAGI. Trimming stripped 5 bases from V and 0 bases from J, with 10 bases between. All donors came from Russia, were Caucasian and healthy, and spanned ages roughly 6 to 95. Then a second PCR, running about 6 to 12 cycles, was carried out with a sample-barcoded 5' primer and a J-beta primer mix. The template-switch adaptor was a 5' adaptor with 12 random nucleotides. It tagged each cDNA molecule. One entry per CDR3 protein results from TCRdb running MiXCR on the 5' RACE reads. The sample consists of more than 650,000 distinct CDR3 sequences, approximately 22% of them appearing once.

The sequenced sample consisted of blood. The clonotype originates from a man between 65 and 85 years old in good health. The rearrangement links TRBV6-5 to TRBJ2-2; D ambiguous. The CDR3 protein is CASSPGLTNTGELFF. The CDR3 DNA reads TGTGCCAGCAGTCCAGGTCTTACGAACACCGGGGAGCTGTTTTTT.